A single sample is the source of the 8 T cell receptor beta chains below, sequenced in a study of blood T cell repertoires in COVID-19. Assay used: immunoSEQ multiplex PCR; TCRdb lists only in-frame clones, some missing. The table has hundreds of thousands of clones, around 87% seen once. Sequenced material: peripheral blood. The receptors were sampled from a woman aged 45 to 65 with COVID-19, enrolled during active disease.

The chain links TRBV30 to TRBJ1-5, with D possibly being TRBD1 (5 bases). CDR3 length: 13 residues. The V gene's germline CDR1 is GTSNPN and CDR2 SVGIG (reference sequence). V shed 5 bases and J shed 0 bases, with 8 bases lying between them. The CDR3 reads CAWGADSNQPQHF. The CDR3 nucleotides read TGTGCCTGGGGGGCAGATAGCAATCAGCCCCAGCATTTT.

The chain links TRBV15 to TRBJ2-7; a weak D match, TRBD2 (6 bases). Germline CDR1 reads LNHNV; CDR2 reads YYDKDF (reference sequence). Trimming removed 3 bases from V and 2 bases from J, with 11 bases in between. The CDR3 totals 14 residues. The CDR3 DNA reads TGTGCCACCAGCAGGGGACTTTCAACCTACGAGCAGTACTTC. Translation: CATSRGLSTYEQYF.

The genes are TRBV30 and TRBJ2-5; D is unresolved. Between the trimmed V and J ends, which lost 4 bases and 1 base, there was a span of 10 bases. There are 13 residues in the CDR3. Germline V CDR1 and CDR2: GTSNPN, SVGIG (reference sequence). The CDR3 region is CAWTPQLQETQYF. The CDR3 nucleotides read TGTGCCTGGACACCGCAACTCCAAGAGACCCAGTACTTC.

This clone was detected only once. The chain recombines TRBV9 with TRBJ2-1; 13 nucleotides line up with TRBD2. V dropped 4 bases and J dropped 9; count of bases not matched to a gene: 4. This CDR3 comprises 14 residues. Germline V gene data show CDR1 as SGDLS and CDR2 as YYNGEE. The CDR3 region has the DNA TGTGCCAGCAGCACTAGGACTAGCGGGGGTGAGCAGTTCTTC. Protein product: CASSTRTSGGEQFF.

V is TRBV12-3 or TRBV12-4 and J is TRBJ1-2, with D unresolved. V was trimmed by 3 bases and J by 4 bases, leaving 9 bases between them. This CDR3 region has 13 residues. The CDR3 DNA follows: TGTGCCAGCAGTTTGGGGAGCCTCTATGGCTACACCTTC. Translated: CASSLGSLYGYTF.

The V call is TRBV6-5, the J call TRBJ1-5, with TRBD1 identical over 8 bases. Losses at the gene ends were 5 bases for V and 4 bases for J; bases not matched to a gene: 7. Germline CDR1 and CDR2: MNHEY and SVGAGI. There are 15 residues in the CDR3. CDR3 sequence reads: CASSNGQGPNQPQHF. CDR3 nucleotides: TGTGCCAGCAGTAACGGACAGGGCCCTAATCAGCCCCAGCATTTT.

This chain connects TRBV7-9 to TRBJ2-6; 8 nucleotides agree with TRBD1. The CDR3 spans 16 residues. Germline CDR1 is SEHNR and CDR2 is FQNEAQ (reference sequence). V lost 0 bases, J lost 2 bases, and 0 bases stayed unmatched. CDR3 residues: CASSLADRAGANVLTF. The CDR3 nucleotides read TGTGCCAGCAGCTTAGCGGACAGGGCTGGGGCCAACGTCCTGACTTTC.

The V gene is TRBV27, the J gene TRBJ2-1, with 8 bases fitting TRBD2. CDR3 length equals 16 residues. Losses at the gene ends were 4 bases for V and 6 bases for J; bases not matched to a gene: 11. CDR1 MNHEY and CDR2 SMNVEV come from the germline V gene (reference sequence). The CDR3: CASSSRSGTLANEQFF. Written as DNA, the CDR3 is TGTGCCAGCAGTTCCCGTAGCGGGACGCTGGCCAATGAGCAGTTCTTC.